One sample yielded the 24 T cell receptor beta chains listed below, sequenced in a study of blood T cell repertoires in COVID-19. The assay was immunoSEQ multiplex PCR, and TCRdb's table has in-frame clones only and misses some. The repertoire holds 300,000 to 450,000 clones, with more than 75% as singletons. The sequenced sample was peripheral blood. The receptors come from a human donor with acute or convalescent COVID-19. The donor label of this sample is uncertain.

The CDR3 loop reads CASSGTLNTEAFF. In nucleotides, the CDR3 is TGTGCCAGTAGTGGGACACTGAACACTGAAGCTTTCTTT. The gene calls are TRBV19 and TRBJ1-1; D is possibly TRBD1 (6 bases). V lost 5 bases to trimming and J lost 0 bases, with 7 bases between them. Germline lookup yields CDR1 LNHDA and CDR2 SQIVND (reference sequence). The CDR3 has 13 amino acids.

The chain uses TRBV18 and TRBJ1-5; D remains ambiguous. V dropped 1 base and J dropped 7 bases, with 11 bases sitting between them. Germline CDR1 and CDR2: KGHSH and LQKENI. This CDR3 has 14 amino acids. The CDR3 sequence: CASSPQGGCQPQHF. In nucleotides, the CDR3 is TGTGCCAGCTCACCACAGGGAGGTTGCCAGCCCCAGCATTTT.

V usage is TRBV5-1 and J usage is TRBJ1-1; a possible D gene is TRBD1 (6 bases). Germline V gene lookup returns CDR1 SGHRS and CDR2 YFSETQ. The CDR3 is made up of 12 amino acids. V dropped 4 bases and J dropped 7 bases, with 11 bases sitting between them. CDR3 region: CASSPGTNEAFF. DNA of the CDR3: TGCGCCAGCAGCCCCGGGACAAATGAAGCTTTCTTT.

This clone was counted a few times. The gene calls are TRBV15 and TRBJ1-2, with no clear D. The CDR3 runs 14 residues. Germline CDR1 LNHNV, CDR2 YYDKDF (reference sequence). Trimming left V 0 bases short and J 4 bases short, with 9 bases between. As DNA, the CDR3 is TGTGCCACCAGCAGAGACATGTTCGGCTATGGCTACACCTTC. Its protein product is CATSRDMFGYGYTF.

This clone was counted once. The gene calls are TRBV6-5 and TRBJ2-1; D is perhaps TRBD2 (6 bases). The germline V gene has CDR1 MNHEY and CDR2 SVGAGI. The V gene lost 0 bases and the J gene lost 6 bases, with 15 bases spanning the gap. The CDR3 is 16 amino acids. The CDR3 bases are TGTGCCAGCAGTTACTCGTTTCGCGGGGTGACCAATGAGCAGTTCTTC. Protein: CASSYSFRGVTNEQFF.

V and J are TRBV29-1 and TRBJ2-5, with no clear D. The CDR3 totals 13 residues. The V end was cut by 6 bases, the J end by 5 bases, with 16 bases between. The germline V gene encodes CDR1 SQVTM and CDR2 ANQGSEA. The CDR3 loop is CSVLIVSVETQYF. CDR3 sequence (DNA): TGCAGCGTCTTAATTGTCTCGGTCGAGACCCAGTACTTC.

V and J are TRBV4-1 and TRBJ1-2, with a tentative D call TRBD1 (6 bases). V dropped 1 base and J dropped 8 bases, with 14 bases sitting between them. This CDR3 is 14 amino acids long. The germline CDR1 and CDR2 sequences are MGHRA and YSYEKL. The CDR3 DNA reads TGCGCCAGCAGCCAAGGTTGGTCAGGGGAAGGCTACACCTTC. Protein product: CASSQGWSGEGYTF.

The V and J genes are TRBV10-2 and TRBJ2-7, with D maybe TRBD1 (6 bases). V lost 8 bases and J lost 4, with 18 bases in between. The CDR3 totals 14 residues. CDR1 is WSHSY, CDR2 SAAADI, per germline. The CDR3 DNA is TGCGCCAGCCAGGGGTTTACCCTCCAATACGAGCAGTACTTC. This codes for CASQGFTLQYEQYF.

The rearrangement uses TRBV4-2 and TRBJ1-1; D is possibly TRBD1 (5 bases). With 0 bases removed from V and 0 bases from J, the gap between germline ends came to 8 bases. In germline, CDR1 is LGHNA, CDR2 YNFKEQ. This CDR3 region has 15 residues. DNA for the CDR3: TGTGCCAGCAGCCAAGATAGGGGCCTGAACACTGAAGCTTTCTTT. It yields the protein CASSQDRGLNTEAFF.

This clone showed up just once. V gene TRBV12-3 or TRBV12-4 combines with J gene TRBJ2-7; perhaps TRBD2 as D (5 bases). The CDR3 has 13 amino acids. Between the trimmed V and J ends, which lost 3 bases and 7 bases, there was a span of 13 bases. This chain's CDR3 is CASSFSDPREQYF. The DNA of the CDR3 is TGTGCCAGCAGTTTTAGCGACCCGCGGGAGCAGTACTTC.

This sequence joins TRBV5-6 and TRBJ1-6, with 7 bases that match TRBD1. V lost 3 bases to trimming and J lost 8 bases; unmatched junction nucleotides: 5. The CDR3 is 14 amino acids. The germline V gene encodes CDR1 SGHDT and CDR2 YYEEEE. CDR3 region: CASSSETGDSPLHF. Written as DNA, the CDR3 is TGTGCCAGCAGCTCTGAAACAGGGGATTCACCCCTCCACTTT.

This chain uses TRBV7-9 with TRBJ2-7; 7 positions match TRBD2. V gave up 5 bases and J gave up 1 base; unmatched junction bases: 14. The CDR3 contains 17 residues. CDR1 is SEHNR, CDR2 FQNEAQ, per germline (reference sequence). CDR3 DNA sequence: TGTGCCAGCAGCCCGGAACGCGGGAGAATTTTTTCCTACGAGCAGTACTTC. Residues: CASSPERGRIFSYEQYF.

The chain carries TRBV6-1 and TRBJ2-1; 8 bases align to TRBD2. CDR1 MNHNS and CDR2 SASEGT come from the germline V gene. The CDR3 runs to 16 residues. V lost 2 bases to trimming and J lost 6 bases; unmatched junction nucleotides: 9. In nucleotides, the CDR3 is TGTGCCAGCAGTGAATCTCCGGGAGGGAGCCTCAATGAGCAGTTCTTC. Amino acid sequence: CASSESPGGSLNEQFF.

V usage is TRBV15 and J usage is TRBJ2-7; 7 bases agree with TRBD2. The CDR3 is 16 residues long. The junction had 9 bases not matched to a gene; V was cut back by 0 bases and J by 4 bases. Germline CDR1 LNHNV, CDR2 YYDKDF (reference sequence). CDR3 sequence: CATSRDYGGGPYEQYF. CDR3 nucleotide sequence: TGTGCCACCAGCAGAGATTATGGGGGAGGGCCGTACGAGCAGTACTTC.

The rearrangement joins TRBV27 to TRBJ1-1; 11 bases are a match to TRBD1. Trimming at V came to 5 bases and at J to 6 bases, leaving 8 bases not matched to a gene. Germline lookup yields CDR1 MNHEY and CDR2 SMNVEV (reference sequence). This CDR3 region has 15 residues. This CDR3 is CASSRTGGRVAEAFF. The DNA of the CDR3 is TGTGCCAGCAGTCGGACAGGGGGCAGGGTCGCTGAAGCTTTCTTT.

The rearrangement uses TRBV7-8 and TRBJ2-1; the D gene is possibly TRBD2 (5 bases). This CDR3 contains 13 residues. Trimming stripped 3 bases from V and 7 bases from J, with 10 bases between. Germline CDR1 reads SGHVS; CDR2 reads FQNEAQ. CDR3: CASSFLAVNEQFF. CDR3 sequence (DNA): TGTGCCAGCAGCTTCCTAGCTGTTAATGAGCAGTTCTTC.

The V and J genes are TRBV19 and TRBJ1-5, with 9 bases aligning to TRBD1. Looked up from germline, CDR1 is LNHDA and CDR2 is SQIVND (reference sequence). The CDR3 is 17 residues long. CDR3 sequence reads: CATSLTGGQGTVQPQHF. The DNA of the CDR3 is TGTGCGACATCCCTTACCGGGGGACAGGGAACGGTGCAGCCCCAGCATTTT.

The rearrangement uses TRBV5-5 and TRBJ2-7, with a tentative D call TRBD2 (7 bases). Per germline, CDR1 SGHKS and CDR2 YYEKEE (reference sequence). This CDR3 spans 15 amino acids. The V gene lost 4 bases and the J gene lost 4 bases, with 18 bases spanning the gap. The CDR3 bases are TGTGCCAGCAGCAACACCGGGGGGCTGCGGTACGAGCAGTACTTC. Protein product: CASSNTGGLRYEQYF.

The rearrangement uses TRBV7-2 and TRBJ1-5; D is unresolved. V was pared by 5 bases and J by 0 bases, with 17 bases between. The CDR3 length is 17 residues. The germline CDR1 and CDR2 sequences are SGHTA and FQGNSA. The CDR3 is CASSLSGIPNSNQPQHF. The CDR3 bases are TGTGCCAGCAGCCTATCCGGGATTCCCAATAGCAATCAGCCCCAGCATTTT.

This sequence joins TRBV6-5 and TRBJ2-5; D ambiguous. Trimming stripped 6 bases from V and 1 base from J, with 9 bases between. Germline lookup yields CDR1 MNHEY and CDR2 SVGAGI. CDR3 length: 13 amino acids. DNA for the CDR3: TGTGCCAGCAGCACCTCACTCCAAGAGACCCAGTACTTC. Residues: CASSTSLQETQYF.

This CDR3 is CASSLVTGTRAFF. CDR3 coding DNA: TGTGCCAGCAGTTTAGTGACAGGCACTCGAGCTTTCTTT. The rearrangement links TRBV12-3 or TRBV12-4 to TRBJ1-1, with D perhaps matching TRBD1 (6 bases). CDR3 length: 13 residues. V was clipped by 1 base and J by 10 bases, with 13 bases between them.

The CDR3 DNA sequence: TGTGCCAGCAGCCCGGGACTAGCGGTGACACAAGAGACCCAGTACTTC. Amino acid sequence: CASSPGLAVTQETQYF. The chain links TRBV5-4 to TRBJ2-5; TRBD2 aligns across 11 bases. The CDR3 is made up of 16 amino acids. The J segment lost 2 bases and the V segment lost 4 bases, leaving 7 bases of the junction unmatched. The germline V gene has CDR1 SGHNT and CDR2 YYREEE (reference sequence).

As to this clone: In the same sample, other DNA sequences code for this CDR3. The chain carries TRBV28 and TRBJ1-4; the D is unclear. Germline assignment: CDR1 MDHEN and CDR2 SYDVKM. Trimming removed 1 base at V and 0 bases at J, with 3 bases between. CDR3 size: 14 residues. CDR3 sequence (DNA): TGTGCCAGCAGTTTATCTTCAACTAATGAAAAACTGTTTTTT. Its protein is CASSLSSTNEKLFF.

The CDR3 DNA reads TGTGCCAGCAGTTACGTGGCTTCCGGGAGTAAGCAGTACTTC. Its translation is CASSYVASGSKQYF. The chain recombines TRBV27 with TRBJ2-7; perhaps TRBD2 as D (6 bases). Trimming removed 4 bases at V and 8 bases at J, with 18 bases between. The CDR3 spans 14 residues. Germline lookup yields CDR1 MNHEY and CDR2 SMNVEV (reference sequence).